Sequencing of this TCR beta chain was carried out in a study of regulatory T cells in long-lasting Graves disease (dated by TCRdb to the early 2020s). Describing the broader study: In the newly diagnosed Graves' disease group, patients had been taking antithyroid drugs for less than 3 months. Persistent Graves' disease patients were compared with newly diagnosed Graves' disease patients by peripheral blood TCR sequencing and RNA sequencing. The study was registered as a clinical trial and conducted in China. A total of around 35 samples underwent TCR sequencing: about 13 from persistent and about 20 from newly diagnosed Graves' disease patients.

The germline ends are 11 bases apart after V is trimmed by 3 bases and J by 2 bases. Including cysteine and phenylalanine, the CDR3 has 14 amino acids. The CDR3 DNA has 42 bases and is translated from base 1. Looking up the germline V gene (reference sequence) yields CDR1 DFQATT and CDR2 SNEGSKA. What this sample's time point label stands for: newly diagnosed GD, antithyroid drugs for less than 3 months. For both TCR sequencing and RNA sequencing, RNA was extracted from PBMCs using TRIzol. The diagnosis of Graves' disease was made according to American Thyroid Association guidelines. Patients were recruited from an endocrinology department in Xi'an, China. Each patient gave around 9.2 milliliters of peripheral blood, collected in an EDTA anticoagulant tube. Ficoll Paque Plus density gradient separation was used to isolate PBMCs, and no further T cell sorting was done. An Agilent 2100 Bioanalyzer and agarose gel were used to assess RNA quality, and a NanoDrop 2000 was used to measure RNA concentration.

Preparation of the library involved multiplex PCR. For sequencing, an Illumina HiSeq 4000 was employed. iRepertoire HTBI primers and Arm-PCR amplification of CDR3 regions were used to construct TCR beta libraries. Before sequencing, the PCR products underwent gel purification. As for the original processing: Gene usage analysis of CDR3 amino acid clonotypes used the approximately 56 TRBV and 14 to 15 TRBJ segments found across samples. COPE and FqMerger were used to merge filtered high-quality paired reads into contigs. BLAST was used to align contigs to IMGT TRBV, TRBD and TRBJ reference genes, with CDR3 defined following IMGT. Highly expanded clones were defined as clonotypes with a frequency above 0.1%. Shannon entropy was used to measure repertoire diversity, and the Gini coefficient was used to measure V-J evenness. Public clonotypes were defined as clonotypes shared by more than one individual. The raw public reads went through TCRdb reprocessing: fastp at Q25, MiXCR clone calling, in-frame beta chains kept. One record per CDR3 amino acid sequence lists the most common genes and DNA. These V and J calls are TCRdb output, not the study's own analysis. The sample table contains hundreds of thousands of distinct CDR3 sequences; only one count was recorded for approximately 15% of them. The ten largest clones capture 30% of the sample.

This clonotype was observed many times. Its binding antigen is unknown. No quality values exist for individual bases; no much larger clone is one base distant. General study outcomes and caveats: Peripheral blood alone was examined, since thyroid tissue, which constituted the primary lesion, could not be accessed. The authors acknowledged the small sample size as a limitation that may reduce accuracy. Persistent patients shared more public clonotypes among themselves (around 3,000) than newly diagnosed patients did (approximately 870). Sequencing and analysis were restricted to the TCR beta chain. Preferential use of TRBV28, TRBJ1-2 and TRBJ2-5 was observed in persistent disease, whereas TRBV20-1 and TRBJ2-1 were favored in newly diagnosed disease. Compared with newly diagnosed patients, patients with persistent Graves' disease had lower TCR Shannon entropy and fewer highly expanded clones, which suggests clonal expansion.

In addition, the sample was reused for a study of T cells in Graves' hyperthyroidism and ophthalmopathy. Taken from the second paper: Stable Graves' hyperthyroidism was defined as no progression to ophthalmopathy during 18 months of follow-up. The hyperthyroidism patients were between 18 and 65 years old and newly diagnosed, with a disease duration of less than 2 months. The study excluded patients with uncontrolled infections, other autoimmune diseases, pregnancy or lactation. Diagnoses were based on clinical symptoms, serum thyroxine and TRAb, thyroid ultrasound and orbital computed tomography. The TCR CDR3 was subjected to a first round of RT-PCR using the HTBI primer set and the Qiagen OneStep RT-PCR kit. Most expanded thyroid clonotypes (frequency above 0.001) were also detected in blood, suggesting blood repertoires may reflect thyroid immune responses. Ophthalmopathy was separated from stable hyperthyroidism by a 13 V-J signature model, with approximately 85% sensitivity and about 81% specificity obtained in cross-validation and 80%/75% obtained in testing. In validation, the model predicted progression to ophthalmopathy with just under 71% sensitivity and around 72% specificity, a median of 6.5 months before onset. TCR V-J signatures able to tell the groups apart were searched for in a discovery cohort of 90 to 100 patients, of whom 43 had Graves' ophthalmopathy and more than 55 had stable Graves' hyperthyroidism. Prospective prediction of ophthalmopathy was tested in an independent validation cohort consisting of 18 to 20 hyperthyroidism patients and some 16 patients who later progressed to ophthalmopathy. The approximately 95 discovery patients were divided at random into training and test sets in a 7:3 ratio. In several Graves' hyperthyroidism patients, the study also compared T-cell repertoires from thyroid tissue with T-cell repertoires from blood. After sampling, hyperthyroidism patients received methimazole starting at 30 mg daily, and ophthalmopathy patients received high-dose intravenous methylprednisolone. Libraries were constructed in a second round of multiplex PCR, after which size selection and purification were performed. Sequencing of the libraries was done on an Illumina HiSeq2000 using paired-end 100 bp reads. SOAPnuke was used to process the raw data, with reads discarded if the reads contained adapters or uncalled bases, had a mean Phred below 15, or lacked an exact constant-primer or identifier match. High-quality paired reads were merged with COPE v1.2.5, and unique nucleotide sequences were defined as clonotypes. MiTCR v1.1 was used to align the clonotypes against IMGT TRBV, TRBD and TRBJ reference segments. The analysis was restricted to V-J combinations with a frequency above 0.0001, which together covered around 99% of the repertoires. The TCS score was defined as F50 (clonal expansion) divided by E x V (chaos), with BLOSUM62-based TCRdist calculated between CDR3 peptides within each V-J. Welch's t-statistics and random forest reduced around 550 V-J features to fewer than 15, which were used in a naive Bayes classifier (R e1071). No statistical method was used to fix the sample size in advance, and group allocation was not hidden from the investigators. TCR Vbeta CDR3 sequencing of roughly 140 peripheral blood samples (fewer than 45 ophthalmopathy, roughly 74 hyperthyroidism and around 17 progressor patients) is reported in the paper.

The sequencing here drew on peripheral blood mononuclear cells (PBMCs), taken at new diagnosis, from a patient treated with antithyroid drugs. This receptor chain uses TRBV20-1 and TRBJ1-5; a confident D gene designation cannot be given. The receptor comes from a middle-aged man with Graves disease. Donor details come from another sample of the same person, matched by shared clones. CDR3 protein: CSASASWGNQPQHF. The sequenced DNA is TGCAGTGCTAGCGCAAGTTGGGGCAATCAGCCCCAGCATTTT.